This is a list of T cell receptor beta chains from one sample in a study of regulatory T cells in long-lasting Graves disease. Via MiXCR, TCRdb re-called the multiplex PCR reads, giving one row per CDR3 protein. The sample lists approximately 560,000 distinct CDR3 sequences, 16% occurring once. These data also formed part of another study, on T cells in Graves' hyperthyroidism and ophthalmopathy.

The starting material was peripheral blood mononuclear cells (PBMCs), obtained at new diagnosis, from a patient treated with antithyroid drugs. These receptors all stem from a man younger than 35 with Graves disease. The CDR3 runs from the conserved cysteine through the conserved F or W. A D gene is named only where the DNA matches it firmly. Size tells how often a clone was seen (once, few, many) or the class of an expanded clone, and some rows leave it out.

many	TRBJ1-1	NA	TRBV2	TGTGCCAGCAGTGAAGCGCCTACTATGAACACTGAAGCTTTCTTT	CASSEAPTMNTEAFF
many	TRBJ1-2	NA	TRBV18	TGTGCCAGCTCACCTTCGGACACCCGGGGCTACACCTTC	CASSPSDTRGYTF
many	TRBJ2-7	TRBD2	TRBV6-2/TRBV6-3	TGTGCCAGCAACTTATTTGGCGGGAGTGATTACGAGCAGTACTTC	CASNLFGGSDYEQYF
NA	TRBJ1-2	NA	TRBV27	TGTGCCAGCAGTCCTCGAGGCAGGGAGGGCTATGGCTACACCTTC	CASSPRGREGYGYTF
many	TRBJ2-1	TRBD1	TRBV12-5	TGTGCTAGTGGTTCGTCCGGACAGGGTCTCTACAATGAGCAGTTCTTC	CASGSSGQGLYNEQFF
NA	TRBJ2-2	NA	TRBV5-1	TGCGCCAGCAGCCCGAACCTGCGGGATATGAGCACCGGGGAGCTGTTTTTT	CASSPNLRDMSTGELFF
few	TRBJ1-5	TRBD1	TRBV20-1	TGCAGTGCGGAGCTGGGGACAGGGGGCAGAGGCAATCAGCCCCAGCATTTT	CSAELGTGGRGNQPQHF
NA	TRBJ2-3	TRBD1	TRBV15	TGTGCCACCAGTCGGACAGGGACAGATACGCAGTATTTT	CATSRTGTDTQYF
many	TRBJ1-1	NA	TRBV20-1	TGCAGTGCTAGGTCTGGGATTGACACTGAAGCTTTCTTT	CSARSGIDTEAFF
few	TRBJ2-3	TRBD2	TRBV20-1	TGCAGTGCTAGAGTCCCGACTAGCGGGAGAACAGATACGCAGTATTTT	CSARVPTSGRTDTQYF
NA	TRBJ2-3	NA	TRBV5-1	TGCGCCAGCAGCTTGGTCGGCAGGACCACAGATACGCAGTATTTT	CASSLVGRTTDTQYF
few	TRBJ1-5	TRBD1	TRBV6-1	TGTGCCAGCAGTGAGACAGGGGGCTGGGGTCCCCAGCATTTT	CASSETGGWGPQHF
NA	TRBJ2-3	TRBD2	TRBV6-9	TGTGCCAGCAGCTATTTGGGGACTAGCGGGAGCAGAGATACGCAGTATTTT	CASSYLGTSGSRDTQYF
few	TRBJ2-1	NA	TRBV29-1	TGCAGCGTTGGTGGCAGGGCTCCCTACAATGAGCAGTTCTTC	CSVGGRAPYNEQFF
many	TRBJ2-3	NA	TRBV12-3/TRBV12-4	TGTGCCAGCAGTTCCCGGGGAGATACGCAGTATTTT	CASSSRGDTQYF
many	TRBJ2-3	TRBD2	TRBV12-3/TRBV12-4	TGTGCCAGCGGTCGGGCGGGGGAAGGAGATACGCAGTATTTT	CASGRAGEGDTQYF
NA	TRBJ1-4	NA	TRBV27	TGTGCCAGCAGTTTGTCAGGGGTTGGGGAAAAACTGTTTTTT	CASSLSGVGEKLFF
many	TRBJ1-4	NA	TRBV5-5	TGTGCCAGCAGCCCCCTTGCCGGAACCACCCTTGAAAAACTGTTTTTT	CASSPLAGTTLEKLFF
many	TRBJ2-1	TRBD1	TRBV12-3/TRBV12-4	TGTGCCAGCAGAAACTCAGGGGGTCTTGAGCAGTTCTTC	CASRNSGGLEQFF
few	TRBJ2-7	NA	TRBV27	TGTGCCAGCAGTTTATCGGCCGGGCATGCCCTTACCGAGCAGTACTTC	CASSLSAGHALTEQYF
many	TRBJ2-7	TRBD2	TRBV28	TGTGCCAGCAGAACTAGCGCCTCCTACGAGCAGTACTTC	CASRTSASYEQYF
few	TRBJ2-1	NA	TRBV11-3	TGTGCCAGCAGCCCCGGCTGGGGTGGCAATGAGCAGTTCTTC	CASSPGWGGNEQFF
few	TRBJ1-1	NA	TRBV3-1	TGTGCCAGCAGCCAAGAAAGAGGGACTGAAGCTTTCTTT	CASSQERGTEAFF
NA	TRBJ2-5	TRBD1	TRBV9	TGTGCCAGCAGCCCCCCGACAGGGGGTTTATCGGAGACCCAGTACTTC	CASSPPTGGLSETQYF
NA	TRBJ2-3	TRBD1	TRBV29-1	TGCAGCGGAGAACAGGGGGCTCGAACAGATACGCAGTATTTT	CSGEQGARTDTQYF
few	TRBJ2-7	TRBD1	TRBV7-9	TGTGCCAGCAGCTTAGAAGGGGGTCCGCGCAGGGGGCTCTACGAGCAGTACTTC	CASSLEGGPRRGLYEQYF
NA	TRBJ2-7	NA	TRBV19	TGTGGGAATCCCGGGACCGGTCGTATATGGCAGTACTTC	CGNPGTGRIWQYF
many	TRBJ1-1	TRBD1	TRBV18	TGTGCCAGCTCACCAGGGACAGGGCTCTTGAACACTGAAGCTTTCTTT	CASSPGTGLLNTEAFF
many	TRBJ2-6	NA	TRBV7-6	TGTGCCAGCAGCTTAGGAGGACGGACCTCTGGGGCCAACGTCCTGACTTTC	CASSLGGRTSGANVLTF
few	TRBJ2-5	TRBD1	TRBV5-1	TGCGCCAGCACGGGAATCGCACAGGGGGCGGATGGGTACGGGACCCAGTACTTC	CASTGIAQGADGYGTQYF
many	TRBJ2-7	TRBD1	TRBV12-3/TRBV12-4	TGTGCCAGCAGCTCTACCGGGACAGGGGCATACGAGCAGTACTTC	CASSSTGTGAYEQYF
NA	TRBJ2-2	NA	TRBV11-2	TGTGCCAGCAGCTTAACCCCCGGGGAGCTGTTTTTT	CASSLTPGELFF
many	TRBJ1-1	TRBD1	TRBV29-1	TGCAGCGGATGGACAGGGAGGATAAACACTGAAGCTTTCTTT	CSGWTGRINTEAFF
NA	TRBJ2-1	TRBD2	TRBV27	TGTGCCAGCAGCACTGGCGGGAGGGCTAATGAGCAGTTCTTC	CASSTGGRANEQFF
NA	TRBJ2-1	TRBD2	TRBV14	TGTGCCAGCAGCCTAGGCGGGAGACCCAATGAGCAGTTCTTC	CASSLGGRPNEQFF
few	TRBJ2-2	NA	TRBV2	TGTGCCAGCAGCCCTTTTGACGTAACCGGGGAGCTGTTTTTT	CASSPFDVTGELFF
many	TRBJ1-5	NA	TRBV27	TGTGCCAGCAGTTTACGAATGGGCGGGGGCTGGCCCCAGCATTTT	CASSLRMGGGWPQHF
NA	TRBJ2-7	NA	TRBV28	TGTGCCAGCTACGACCTCGGGGGCCCCAGGCGCGAGCAGTACTTC	CASYDLGGPRREQYF
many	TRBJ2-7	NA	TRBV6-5	TGTGCCAGCAGTTACTCGACGGGGCGGATAGAGTACGAGCAGTACTTC	CASSYSTGRIEYEQYF
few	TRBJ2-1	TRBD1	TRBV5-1	TGTGCCAGCAGCTTCGGCGACAGGGGGGCCAGGGGCAATGAGCAGTTCTTC	CASSFGDRGARGNEQFF
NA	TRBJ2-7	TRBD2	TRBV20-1	TGCAGTGCTGTCTATAGCGGGGTAGGCTACGAGCAGTACTTC	CSAVYSGVGYEQYF
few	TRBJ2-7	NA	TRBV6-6	TGTGCCAGCAGTTACTCGATCGGAGTGTACTTC	CASSYSIGVYF
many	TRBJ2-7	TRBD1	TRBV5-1	TGTGCCAGCAACAGCGGACAGGGCGGCGAGCAGTACTTC	CASNSGQGGEQYF
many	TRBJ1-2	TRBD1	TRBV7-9	TGTGCCAGCAGCTCCAAGGGCCCTACAGGGGATGGCTACACCTTC	CASSSKGPTGDGYTF
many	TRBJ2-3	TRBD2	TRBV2	TGTGCCAGCAGCGCCCTAGCGGGAGGGTACACAGATACGCAGTATTTT	CASSALAGGYTDTQYF
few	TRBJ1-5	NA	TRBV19	TGTGCCAGTAGTCGAGAGCCTCAATTTGGAGTCAATCAGCCCCAGCATTTT	CASSREPQFGVNQPQHF